The 29 T cell receptor beta chains below were found in one sample sequenced in a study of glioma-infiltrating T cells. TCR alpha and beta CDR3 regions were amplified from RNA using iRepertoire nested multiplex PCR. One entry per CDR3 protein, called by TCRdb with MiXCR from the multiplex PCR reads. Among approximately 400,000 distinct CDR3 sequences, roughly two fifths were seen once, and the ten largest hold around 11%. Sequencing was performed on glioma tissue, nonneoplastic brain tissue, or PBMCs (not recorded which). These receptors were obtained from a human donor with low-grade glioma or glioblastoma, undergoing nonglioma brain surgery, or in good health (not recorded which).

The gene calls are TRBV20-1 and TRBJ1-5; D might be TRBD1 (5 bases). V was shortened by 6 bases and J by 4 bases, with 13 bases between the two germline ends. Germline V gives CDR1 DFQATT, CDR2 SNEGSKA (reference sequence). The CDR3 length is 13 residues. CDR3 loop: CSANRDDNQPQHF. In DNA form, the CDR3 reads TGCAGTGCGAACCGGGACGATAATCAGCCCCAGCATTTT.

The chain links TRBV24-1 to TRBJ2-1, with TRBD2 identical over 8 bases. CDR3 length: 18 amino acids. Germline assignment: CDR1 KGHDR and CDR2 SFDVKD. Trimming cost V 1 base and J 6 bases; bases outside gene matches: 13. In DNA, the CDR3 is TGTGCCACCAGTGATTTTGGGACGACTGGCGGGAGGCCCAATGAGCAGTTCTTC. Its protein is CATSDFGTTGGRPNEQFF.

The table lists this clonotype with a few counts. The chain uses TRBV18 and TRBJ2-1, with D tentatively TRBD1 (5 bases). The V and J ends lost 2 bases and 7 bases respectively, with 15 bases between them. The V gene's germline CDR1 is KGHSH and CDR2 LQKENI. CDR3 length: 15 residues. The CDR3 reads CASSPGAPIGNEQFF. CDR3 coding DNA: TGTGCCAGCTCACCAGGGGCACCCATTGGGAATGAGCAGTTCTTC. Full variable domain (rest looked up from reference TRBV18 and TRBJ2-1): NAGVMQNPRHLVRRRGQEARLRCSPMKGHSHVYWYRQLPEEGLKFMVYLQKENIIDESGMPKERFSAEFPKEGPSILRIQQVVRGDSAAYFCASSPGAPIGNEQFFGPGTRLTVL.

This clonotype came up a few times. The chain couples TRBV7-2 to TRBJ1-2, with 8 nucleotides matching TRBD1. CDR3 size: 17 residues. Germline lookup yields CDR1 SGHTA and CDR2 FQGNSA. The junction had 16 bases not matched to a gene; V was cut back by 2 bases and J by 8 bases. CDR3 loop: CASSLLSGGLWSGGYTF. CDR3 DNA: TGTGCCAGCAGCTTACTGTCAGGGGGCTTATGGTCGGGGGGCTACACCTTC.

About this clonotype itself: Lacking the conserved final phenylalanine or tryptophan, this CDR3 likely reflects a read error. The rearrangement joins TRBV28 to TRBJ2-7, with D perhaps given as TRBD1 or TRBD2 (6 bases each). The V end lost 3 bases, the J end lost 9 bases, and 18 bases lay between the germline ends. This CDR3 has 14 residues. Looked up from germline, CDR1 is MDHEN and CDR2 is SYDVKM. The CDR3 loop reads CASSLGTGAYTQYY. For the CDR3, the DNA is TGTGCCAGCAGTTTGGGGACGGGGGCCTACACGCAGTACTAC.

This clonotype was recorded at least ten times. The chain links TRBV20-1 to TRBJ2-5, with 7 bases that match TRBD2. This CDR3 has 13 amino acids. With V trimmed by 5 bases and J by 5 bases, 8 bases remained unmatched. Germline V gene sequence: CDR1 DFQATT, CDR2 SNEGSKA (reference sequence). The DNA of the CDR3 is TGCAGTGCTCCCAGCGGGATCGGGGAGACCCAGTACTTC. Translating gives CSAPSGIGETQYF.

With respect to this clonotype: At one of its ends the junction is not consistent with the germline gene, which may arise from a read error. The chain links TRBV7-2 to TRBJ2-3, with 8 bases aligning to TRBD2. Germline V gene data show CDR1 as SGHTA and CDR2 as FQGNSA. The CDR3 is 13 residues long. Written as DNA, the CDR3 is TGTTCCAGCCTGACTAGCGCAGCAGATACGCAGTATTTT. It yields the protein CSSLTSAADTQYF.

J is TRBJ2-5 and V is TRBV6-1; perhaps TRBD2 as D (6 bases). This CDR3 has 17 residues. V was cut by 6 bases and J by 3 bases, with 23 bases left in between. Germline V CDR1 and CDR2: MNHNS, SASEGT. The CDR3 here is CASRSGSWTRGKETQYF. CDR3 sequence (DNA): TGTGCCAGCAGATCCGGATCCTGGACGCGGGGTAAAGAGACCCAGTACTTC.

About this clonotype itself: An end of the junction differs from the germline gene, which may be a read error. V is TRBV7-2 and J is TRBJ2-7; unclear D gene. In germline, CDR1 is SGHTA, CDR2 FQGNSA. This CDR3 has 12 amino acids. CDR3 in amino acids: CASSRLSYEQNF. The CDR3 nucleotides are TGTGCCAGCAGCCGCCTATCCTACGAGCAGAACTTC.

The rearrangement links TRBV27 to TRBJ2-4, with D possibly TRBD2 on 6 matching bases. This CDR3 spans 17 amino acids. Germline values: CDR1 MNHEY, CDR2 SMNVEV (reference sequence). V lost 4 bases and J lost 13, with 29 bases in between. CDR3 in DNA: TGTGCCAGCAGTTCCTACCCAGGACTAAGAATGGACAATGAGCAGTACTTC. Translated, it gives CASSSYPGLRMDNEQYF.

V usage is TRBV13 and J usage is TRBJ1-5, with D maybe TRBD1 (5 bases). Germline lookup yields CDR1 PRHDT and CDR2 FYEKMQ (reference sequence). The CDR3 is made up of 14 amino acids. V was pared by 6 bases and J by 0 bases, with 9 bases between. The CDR3 nucleotides are TGTGCCAGCAGTCGGACAAATAGCAATCAGCCCCAGCATTTT. Encoded protein: CASSRTNSNQPQHF.

V usage is TRBV19 and J usage is TRBJ2-2; D gene unclear. Looked up from germline, CDR1 is LNHDA and CDR2 is SQIVND (reference sequence). This CDR3 is built from 13 residues. Trimming cost V 7 bases and J 4 bases, with 10 bases left between them. DNA for the CDR3: TGTGCCAGTATCAAGCAACTCACCGGGGAGCTGTTTTTT. Its translation is CASIKQLTGELFF.

This clonotype was recorded many times. The chain has TRBV6-1 and TRBJ2-1; D is perhaps TRBD2 (6 bases). The CDR3 is made up of 15 amino acids. Germline-derived CDR1 and CDR2 are MNHNS and SASEGT. Trimming left V 5 bases short and J 6 bases short, with 17 bases between. In nucleotides, the CDR3 is TGTGCCAGCAGTACCACGGGAGTGGCCCCCAATGAGCAGTTCTTC. It codes for CASSTTGVAPNEQFF.

The V and J genes are TRBV10-3 and TRBJ1-2; a possible D gene is TRBD1 (6 bases). The V gene lost 3 bases and the J gene lost 5 bases, with 13 bases spanning the gap. Looked up from germline, CDR1 is ENHRY and CDR2 is SYGVKD. The CDR3 runs 14 residues. This CDR3 is CAISDGDRYYGYTF. The CDR3 nucleotides are TGTGCCATCAGTGATGGAGACAGGTATTATGGCTACACCTTC.

This clonotype was detected ten times or more. The rearrangement links TRBV27 to TRBJ2-3; D gene uncertain. This CDR3 region has 16 residues. Trimming pared 4 bases from V and 1 base from J, leaving 15 bases between. The V gene's germline CDR1 is MNHEY and CDR2 SMNVEV (reference sequence). The CDR3 spells CASSSLTRWGTDTQYF. CDR3 DNA sequence: TGTGCCAGCAGTTCTTTGACACGGTGGGGCACAGATACGCAGTATTTT.

The chain couples TRBV4-1 to TRBJ2-7, with 7 bases identical to TRBD2. CDR3 length: 16 amino acids. From germline, CDR1 is MGHRA and CDR2 YSYEKL. Germline trimming cut 0 bases from V and 1 base from J; bases unmatched to any gene: 6. The CDR3 DNA is TGCGCCAGCAGCCAAGACTGGGCTAGCGGTTCCTACGAGCAGTACTTC. It specifies CASSQDWASGSYEQYF.

This clonotype was picked up many times. V usage is TRBV27 and J usage is TRBJ2-3; possible D gene TRBD2, 6 bases. CDR3 size: 13 residues. Trimming took off 9 bases at V and 4 bases at J, with 14 bases between the two ends. Germline V lookup: CDR1 MNHEY, CDR2 SMNVEV (reference sequence). The CDR3 sequence: CASGTLHADTQYF. The DNA of the CDR3 is TGTGCCAGTGGGACTCTTCATGCAGATACGCAGTATTTT.

The CDR3 region has the DNA TGTGCCAGCAGAGGACAGCCCACTGCCTACGAGCAGTACTTC. Translation gives CASRGQPTAYEQYF. This chain links TRBV27 with TRBJ2-7, with TRBD1 as a possible D gene (6 bases). The V and J ends lost 6 bases and 2 bases respectively, with 14 bases between them. In germline, CDR1 is MNHEY, CDR2 SMNVEV (reference sequence). This CDR3 is 14 amino acids long.

Details on this clonotype: Just one base apart from a much larger clone, this may be a read error. The genes are TRBV6-1 and TRBJ1-6; maybe TRBD1 (6 bases). The CDR3 has 15 amino acids. Germline assignment: CDR1 MNHNS and CDR2 SASEGT. The CDR3 nucleotides are TGTGCCAGCGGTGAATCGGGACAAGGGAATTCACCCCTCCACTTT. Translating it yields CASGESGQGNSPLHF.

This sequence joins TRBV11-2 and TRBJ2-2; 10 bases map to TRBD1. The germline CDR1 and CDR2 sequences are SGHAT and FQNNGV. Trimming at V came to 1 base and at J to 6 bases, leaving 8 bases not matched to a gene. The CDR3 consists of 17 residues. CDR3 loop: CASSLAWTGGKSGELFF. The DNA of the CDR3 is TGTGCCAGCAGCTTAGCCTGGACAGGGGGAAAATCCGGGGAGCTGTTTTTT.

There are many counts of this clonotype. The CDR3 DNA reads TGCAGTGCTAGCCGAGGGGGCGCGTACCATGGCTACACCTTC. It codes for CSASRGGAYHGYTF. V usage is TRBV20-1 and J usage is TRBJ1-2; 7 bases line up with TRBD1. Germline loops: CDR1 DFQATT, CDR2 SNEGSKA (reference sequence). The CDR3 is 14 residues long. V shed 3 bases, J shed 6 bases, and the junction held 10 bases outside the gene matches.

This clonotype was observed a handful of times. V gene TRBV6-2 or TRBV6-3 combines with J gene TRBJ2-1, with 9 bases that match TRBD2. V shed 3 bases, J shed 8 bases, and the junction held 11 bases outside the gene matches. The length of the CDR3 is 16 residues. Germline CDR1 and CDR2: MNHEY and SVGEGT. The CDR3 loop reads CASSYPFSGRAYEQFF. The CDR3 DNA sequence: TGTGCCAGCAGTTATCCCTTTAGCGGGAGAGCGTATGAGCAGTTCTTC.

Notes on this clonotype: A much larger clone is a single base away; this may be a read error. The chain couples TRBV6-5 to TRBJ2-6; 9 bases are a match to TRBD1. V lost 4 bases, J lost 4 bases, and 14 bases stayed unmatched. Germline V gene data show CDR1 as MNHEY and CDR2 as SVGAGI. The CDR3 length is 19 residues. The CDR3 reads CASSLRRQGGTSGANVLTF. In DNA form, the CDR3 reads TGTGCCAGCAGTTTACGTCGACAGGGGGGAACCTCAGGGGCCAACGTCCTGACTTTC.

J is TRBJ2-3 and V is TRBV10-3; weak D call: TRBD2 (6 bases). The germline V and J ends were trimmed by 3 bases and 2 bases, with 12 bases remaining between them. The CDR3 covers 15 residues. Germline V gene data show CDR1 as ENHRY and CDR2 as SYGVKD. CDR3 coding DNA: TGTGCCATCAGTGACGGGGGAAAATACACAGATACGCAGTATTTT. Translated, it gives CAISDGGKYTDTQYF.

Of note for this clonotype: One base away lies a much larger clone, so this may be a sequencing read error. The CDR3 end shows no conserved phenylalanine or tryptophan, and so a read error is likely. The rearrangement joins TRBV27 to TRBJ1-1; D gene uncertain. Germline-derived CDR1 and CDR2 are MNHEY and SMNVEV (reference sequence). The germline V and J ends were trimmed by 1 base and 4 bases, with 19 bases remaining between them. The CDR3 runs 17 residues. The CDR3 region is CASSLLGFAIAGTEAFI. The CDR3, as DNA: TGTGCCAGCAGTTTATTAGGATTTGCGATAGCTGGCACTGAAGCTTTCATT.

Of note for this clonotype: An end of the junction does not agree with germline; a read error may underlie this. This sequence joins TRBV27 and TRBJ2-1; 10 bases map to TRBD2. The CDR3 length is 15 residues. CDR1 is MNHEY and CDR2 is SMNVEV in the germline V gene (reference sequence). The CDR3 reads CAGSSSGSGYNEQFF. CDR3 DNA: TGTGCCGGCAGTTCTAGCGGGAGTGGCTACAATGAGCAGTTCTTC.

The sample holds a few counts of this clonotype. This chain joins TRBV10-3 and TRBJ2-7; weak D call: TRBD1 (7 bases). The germline V gene has CDR1 ENHRY and CDR2 SYGVKD. Deletions cut 9 bases from V and 2 bases from J, with 14 bases between. CDR3 size: 13 residues. The CDR3 bases are TGTGCCATAGGAGGGGGCGCTACCTACGAGCAGTACTTC. Translated, it gives CAIGGGATYEQYF.

In regard to this clonotype: At one end, the junction sequence differs from germline, possibly due to a read error. The chain has TRBV6-9 and TRBJ2-5; D unclear. Germline V lookup: CDR1 MNHGY, CDR2 SVAAGI. CDR3 length equals 15 residues. The CDR3 DNA reads TGTGCCAGCAATTACGCGTCGGGTCACCAAGAGAGCCAGTACTTC. It specifies CASNYASGHQESQYF.

As for this clonotype: A much larger clone differs from this one at a single base, so this may be a read error. The DNA of the CDR3 is TGTGCCGGCAGTGAAGGGAGGAGTGGCGAGCAGTACTTC. Amino acid sequence: CAGSEGRSGEQYF. The chain uses TRBV6-1 and TRBJ2-7, with D possibly matching TRBD2 (6 bases). Germline lookup yields CDR1 MNHNS and CDR2 SASEGT. The CDR3 consists of 13 residues.